This T cell receptor beta chain was observed in a study of T cell repertoires in cytomegalovirus infection. Study details: Matching HLA type and CMV infection were both indicated by public TCR beta signatures.

This clonotype occurred many times. Its matching antigen is unknown. TCRdb reanalysed the reads using MiXCR and keeps one entry per CDR3 protein. This sample yields almost 550,000 distinct CDR3 sequences, of which 16% are seen a single time; under 30% belongs to the top ten. This CDR3 spans 13 amino acids. The V end lost 6 bases, the J end lost 4 bases, and 12 bases lay between the germline ends. Notes on the study in general: Summed frequency of shared TCR beta families picked out CMV carriers who also had the relevant HLA. HLA-C-restricted CMV clonotypes gave the most frequent clonotype in two of eight donors.

This TCR came from a human donor in good health (CMV status not recorded). Some clones in this sample may be carry-over from other donors' samples. The rearrangement links TRBV12-3 or TRBV12-4 to TRBJ2-5; the D call may be TRBD1 or TRBD2 (5 bases each). Sequenced sample: CD8+ T cells from PBMCs. CDR3 DNA: TGTGCCAGCAGCCCGGGACGGAGAGAGACCCAGTACTTC. This codes for CASSPGRRETQYF.